What follows are 28 T cell receptor beta chains derived from one specimen sequenced in a study of OX40 agonist ivuxolimab in advanced cancers. Profiling relied on immunoSEQ multiplex PCR, and the TCRdb table lists in-frame clones only, not all of them. The sample has some 10,000 clones, about 86% seen once; the top ten hold almost 30%. Sequencing used CD4+ or CD8+ T cells sorted from blood, obtained in a trial of the OX40 agonist ivuxolimab. The receptors stem from an adult with an advanced solid tumor such as melanoma, head and neck, liver or kidney cancer.

The gene calls are TRBV28 and TRBJ1-1; D uncertain. This CDR3 spans 12 amino acids. Germline loops: CDR1 MDHEN, CDR2 SYDVKM. V lost 6 bases and J lost 5, with 10 bases in between. CDR3 amino acids: CASSFRRTEAFF. CDR3 nucleotide sequence: TGTGCCAGCAGCTTTCGTCGGACTGAAGCTTTCTTT.

The chain employs TRBV4-2 and TRBJ2-3; 12 nucleotides agree with TRBD2. With V trimmed by 4 bases and J by 7 bases, 15 bases remained unmatched. CDR1 and CDR2 (germline): LGHNA, YNFKEQ. This CDR3 has 18 amino acids. DNA for the CDR3: TGTGCCAGCAGCCCTAGCGGGGGGGCACCTTCCAACCCTTATACGCAGTATTTT. Its translation: CASSPSGGAPSNPYTQYF.

The chain employs TRBV19 and TRBJ2-3; D is perhaps TRBD1 (5 bases). The CDR3 is 14 residues long. The germline gives CDR1 LNHDA, CDR2 SQIVND (reference sequence). V lost 7 bases and J 2 bases, leaving 13 bases between the germline ends. The CDR3 sequence is CASNSAQDTDTQYF. The CDR3 nucleotides read TGTGCCAGTAACTCCGCACAGGACACAGATACGCAGTATTTT.

The chain links TRBV11-1 to TRBJ2-5; TRBD2 aligns across 9 bases. This CDR3 is built from 12 residues. Germline CDR1 reads SGHAT; CDR2 reads FQDESV (reference sequence). V shed 11 bases, J shed 5 bases, and the junction held 6 bases outside the gene matches. The CDR3 loop is CACSGGSETQYF. The CDR3 nucleotides are TGTGCCTGTAGCGGGGGCTCGGAGACCCAGTACTTC.

The chain employs TRBV5-1 and TRBJ2-3, with D unclear. The CDR3 has 13 amino acids. The V and J ends lost 3 bases and 6 bases respectively, with 11 bases between them. Germline lookup yields CDR1 SGHRS and CDR2 YFSETQ. The DNA for the CDR3 is TGCGCCAGCAGCTCCCATGCGGATGATACGCAGTATTTT. This encodes CASSSHADDTQYF. The complete variable domain, with remaining parts taken from reference TRBV5-1 and TRBJ2-3, reads KAGVTQTPRYLIKTRGQQVTLSCSPISGHRSVSWYQQTPGQGLQFLFEYFSETQRNKGNFPGRFSGRQFSNSRSEMNVSTLELGDSALYLCASSSHADDTQYFGPGTRLTVL.

V is TRBV11-2 and J is TRBJ1-1, with D maybe TRBD1 (6 bases). Trimming removed 5 bases from V and 1 base from J, with 8 bases in between. The CDR3 loop spans 13 amino acids. The V gene's germline CDR1 is SGHAT and CDR2 FQNNGV. The CDR3 region has the DNA TGTGCCAGCAGCCGGGACACGAACACTGAAGCTTTCTTT. It translates to CASSRDTNTEAFF.

By frequency in the sample, this clone is medium-sized. V usage is TRBV11-2 and J usage is TRBJ2-7; D tentatively fits TRBD1 or TRBD2 (5 bases each). Germline loops: CDR1 SGHAT, CDR2 FQNNGV. This CDR3 comprises 14 residues. With 1 base removed from V and 5 bases from J, the gap between germline ends came to 12 bases. The CDR3 bases are TGTGCCAGCAGCTTAGGAGGGCAGGGTGACGAGCAGTACTTC. Its protein product is CASSLGGQGDEQYF.

This chain uses TRBV6-5 with TRBJ2-7; 8 bases map to TRBD2. CDR3 length: 15 amino acids. V trimming: 5 bases; J trimming: 3 bases; junction bases outside the gene matches: 9. Germline CDR1 MNHEY, CDR2 SVGAGI. The CDR3 reads CASSTGGGLDYEQYF. DNA of the CDR3: TGTGCCAGCAGTACGGGGGGGGGACTGGACTACGAGCAGTACTTC.

Within the sample, this clone is medium-sized. This chain joins TRBV7-6 and TRBJ1-3, with D uncertain. This CDR3 is built from 18 residues. The germline V gene encodes CDR1 SGHVS and CDR2 FNYEAQ. The V and J ends lost 1 base and 0 bases respectively, with 16 bases between them. Here the CDR3 reads CASSLGTILSSSGNTIYF. The CDR3, as DNA: TGTGCCAGCAGCTTAGGGACTATACTTTCTTCCTCTGGAAACACCATATATTTT.

The chain combines TRBV7-9 with TRBJ2-2, with 7 bases matching TRBD2. The junction had 13 bases not matched to a gene; V was cut back by 6 bases and J by 0 bases. This CDR3 comprises 18 residues. CDR1 SEHNR and CDR2 FQNEAQ come from the germline V gene (reference sequence). Written as DNA, the CDR3 is TGTGCCAGCAGGCCCCCTCCGGGACTACAATCGAACACCGGGGAGCTGTTTTTT. It encodes CASRPPPGLQSNTGELFF. Looking up the rest from reference TRBV7-9 and TRBJ2-2 gives the full variable domain: DTGVSQNPRHKITKRGQNVTFRCDPISEHNRLYWYRQTLGQGPEFLTYFQNEAQLEKSRLLSDRFSAERPKGSFSTLEIQRTEQGDSAMYLCASRPPPGLQSNTGELFFGEGSRLTVL.

The chain is built from TRBV4-3 and TRBJ2-7, with D maybe TRBD2 (6 bases). V lost 5 bases to trimming and J lost 8 bases, with 10 bases between them. CDR3 length: 11 amino acids. Germline-derived CDR1 and CDR2 are LGHNA and YSLEER. CDR3 residues: CASSGREKQYF. In DNA form, the CDR3 reads TGCGCCAGCAGCGGCCGGGAGAAGCAGTACTTC.

The gene calls are TRBV6-5 and TRBJ1-2, with 7 bases identical to TRBD1. There are 14 residues in the CDR3. The trim removed 1 base at V and 2 bases at J, leaving 1 base unmatched. Germline values: CDR1 MNHEY, CDR2 SVGAGI. CDR3 sequence (DNA): TGTGCCAGCAGTTACTTACAGGGGAACTATGGCTACACCTTC. This sequence encodes CASSYLQGNYGYTF.

This chain links TRBV28 with TRBJ1-2; D uncertain. The CDR3 is 10 amino acids. CDR1 is MDHEN and CDR2 is SYDVKM in the germline V gene. The ends were cut back, 6 bases at V and 5 bases at J, with 4 bases in the middle. The CDR3 DNA sequence: TGTGCCAGCAGGAAATATGGCTACACCTTC. It specifies CASRKYGYTF.

Only a few counts were recorded for this clone. The chain couples TRBV9 to TRBJ2-5; TRBD2 matches at 9 bases. The CDR3 covers 15 residues. The ends lost 4 bases at V and 2 bases at J; junction bases unmatched: 6. The V gene's germline CDR1 is SGDLS and CDR2 YYNGEE. The chain's CDR3 is CASSSSGKIQETQYF. CDR3 sequence (DNA): TGTGCCAGCAGCTCTAGCGGGAAGATACAAGAGACCCAGTACTTC. The full variable domain, its missing parts supplied by reference TRBV9 and TRBJ2-5, is DSGVTQTPKHLITATGQRVTLRCSPRSGDLSVYWYQQSLDQGLQFLIQYYNGEERAKGNILERFSAQQFPDLHSELNLSSLELGDSALYFCASSSSGKIQETQYFGPGTRLLVL.

The chain is built from TRBV19 and TRBJ2-1; unclear D gene. V dropped 8 bases and J dropped 1 base, with 6 bases sitting between them. The CDR3 is 12 residues long. Germline V lookup: CDR1 LNHDA, CDR2 SQIVND (reference sequence). CDR3 sequence reads: CASGHSYNEQFF. In DNA form, the CDR3 reads TGTGCCAGTGGGCATTCCTACAATGAGCAGTTCTTC.

The rearrangement links TRBV7-5 to TRBJ1-1. TRBV7-5 represents a pseudogene. The CDR3 has 11 residues. This CDR3 is CASSLGTEAFF. CDR3 nucleotides: TGTGCCAGCAGCCTGGGTACTGAAGCTTTCTTT.

This chain uses TRBV5-6 with TRBJ2-3; the match to TRBD2 covers 10 bases. Trimming took 2 bases from V and 5 from J; bases not matched to a gene: 2. The CDR3 length is 14 residues. Germline V gene data show CDR1 as SGHDT and CDR2 as YYEEEE. As DNA, the CDR3 is TGTGCCAGCAGCTTAGCGGGGGGGCAAGATACGCAGTATTTT. Translation gives CASSLAGGQDTQYF.

V and J are TRBV19 and TRBJ2-1, with a possible D match to TRBD1 (5 bases). CDR1 and CDR2 (germline): LNHDA, SQIVND (reference sequence). The V and J ends lost 5 bases and 2 bases respectively, with 10 bases between them. This CDR3 is 14 amino acids long. CDR3 sequence: CASSLGQAYNEQFF. The CDR3 DNA follows: TGTGCCAGTAGTCTCGGACAAGCCTACAATGAGCAGTTCTTC.

CDR3 region: CASSLEQTGNTIYF. The DNA for the CDR3 is TGTGCCAGCAGCTTGGAACAGACCGGAAACACCATATATTTT. The chain is built from TRBV5-5 and TRBJ1-3, with unresolved D. The ends were cut back, 0 bases at V and 4 bases at J, with 8 bases in the middle. Germline-derived CDR1 and CDR2 are SGHKS and YYEKEE (reference sequence). This CDR3 has 14 residues.

The chain joins TRBV11-2 to TRBJ2-3; possibly TRBD2 for D (6 bases). With 1 base removed from V and 2 bases from J, the gap between germline ends came to 16 bases. The length of the CDR3 is 17 residues. The germline gives CDR1 SGHAT, CDR2 FQNNGV. In DNA form, the CDR3 reads TGTGCCAGCAGCTTAGGGAGGACTGGGGGACTCACAGATACGCAGTATTTT. Translation: CASSLGRTGGLTDTQYF.

The V gene is TRBV7-8, the J gene TRBJ2-7, with TRBD1 matching over 10 bases. The CDR3 is made up of 16 amino acids. CDR1 and CDR2 (germline): SGHVS, FQNEAQ. The trim removed 5 bases at V and 3 bases at J, leaving 10 bases unmatched. The CDR3 nucleotides are TGTGCCAGCAGCGAGTGGACAGGGGGAATGCGCTACGAGCAGTACTTC. It translates to CASSEWTGGMRYEQYF.

The chain links TRBV7-8 to TRBJ2-3; TRBD2 aligns across 7 bases. The V gene end was trimmed by 4 bases and the J gene end by 4 bases; junction bases not matched to a gene: 17. Germline V gives CDR1 SGHVS, CDR2 FQNEAQ. The CDR3 extends over 18 amino acids. CDR3 amino acids: CASSYPLIGGRSADTQYF. The CDR3 DNA reads as TGTGCCAGCAGCTATCCTCTCATAGGCGGGAGAAGCGCAGATACGCAGTATTTT.

This chain connects TRBV7-3 to TRBJ2-4, with D perhaps assigned TRBD1 or TRBD2 (5 bases each). Trimming removed 5 bases from V and 10 bases from J, with 12 bases in between. Germline CDR1 reads SGHTA; CDR2 reads FQGTGA. The CDR3 runs 12 residues. CDR3 sequence reads: CASSPGTEIQYF. CDR3 nucleotide sequence: TGTGCCAGCAGCCCCGGGACGGAGATTCAGTACTTC.

The rearrangement uses TRBV7-2 and TRBJ2-1; TRBD1 matches at 8 bases. V lost 4 bases to trimming and J lost 8 bases; unmatched junction nucleotides: 16. Germline loops: CDR1 SGHTA, CDR2 FQGNSA. The CDR3 totals 17 residues. This CDR3 reads CASSSPIGQGNRDEQFF. The DNA of the CDR3 is TGTGCCAGCAGCTCCCCCATCGGACAGGGTAACCGGGATGAGCAGTTCTTC.

The chain couples TRBV11-2 to TRBJ1-2; D perhaps matches TRBD1 (5 bases). Trimming cost V 5 bases and J 4 bases, with 17 bases left between them. This CDR3 is built from 15 residues. Germline V lookup: CDR1 SGHAT, CDR2 FQNNGV. CDR3 DNA: TGTGCCAGCAGCCTTGGAGAGGGGATTACCTATGGCTACACCTTC. It encodes CASSLGEGITYGYTF.

This chain connects TRBV13 to TRBJ2-5; 8 bases line up with TRBD1. Germline CDR1 is PRHDT and CDR2 is FYEKMQ (reference sequence). The trim removed 5 bases at V and 5 bases at J, leaving 4 bases unmatched. The CDR3 has 13 residues. CDR3 nucleotides: TGTGCCAGCAGCATTGGACAGGGCGAGACCCAGTACTTC. Its translation: CASSIGQGETQYF.

The V and J genes are TRBV19 and TRBJ2-5; perhaps TRBD2 as D (6 bases). Germline assignment: CDR1 LNHDA and CDR2 SQIVND (reference sequence). V lost 6 bases and J lost 5, with 16 bases in between. The CDR3 is 14 amino acids. CDR3 protein: CASRIRPGAETQYF. CDR3 nucleotide sequence: TGTGCCAGTAGAATTCGTCCGGGAGCGGAGACCCAGTACTTC.

The chain is built from TRBV6-5 and TRBJ2-7; 10 nucleotides align to TRBD1. The CDR3 has 16 amino acids. Germline CDR1 and CDR2: MNHEY and SVGAGI. V lost 4 bases, J lost 7 bases, and 13 bases stayed unmatched. The CDR3 sequence is CASSFLPRQGAGEQYF. The CDR3 DNA sequence: TGTGCCAGCAGTTTCTTACCGAGACAGGGGGCGGGTGAGCAGTACTTC.